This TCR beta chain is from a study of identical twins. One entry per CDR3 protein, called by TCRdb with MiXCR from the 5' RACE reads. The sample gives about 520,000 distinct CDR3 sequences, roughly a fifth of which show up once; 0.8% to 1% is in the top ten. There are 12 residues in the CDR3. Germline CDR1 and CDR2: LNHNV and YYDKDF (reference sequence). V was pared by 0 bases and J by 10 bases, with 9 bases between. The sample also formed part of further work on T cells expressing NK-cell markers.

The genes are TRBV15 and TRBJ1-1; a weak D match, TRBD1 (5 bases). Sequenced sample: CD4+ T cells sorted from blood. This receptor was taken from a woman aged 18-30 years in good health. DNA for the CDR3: TGTGCCACCAGCAGAGAGGGGGAGAGAGCTTTCTTT. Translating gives CATSREGERAFF.